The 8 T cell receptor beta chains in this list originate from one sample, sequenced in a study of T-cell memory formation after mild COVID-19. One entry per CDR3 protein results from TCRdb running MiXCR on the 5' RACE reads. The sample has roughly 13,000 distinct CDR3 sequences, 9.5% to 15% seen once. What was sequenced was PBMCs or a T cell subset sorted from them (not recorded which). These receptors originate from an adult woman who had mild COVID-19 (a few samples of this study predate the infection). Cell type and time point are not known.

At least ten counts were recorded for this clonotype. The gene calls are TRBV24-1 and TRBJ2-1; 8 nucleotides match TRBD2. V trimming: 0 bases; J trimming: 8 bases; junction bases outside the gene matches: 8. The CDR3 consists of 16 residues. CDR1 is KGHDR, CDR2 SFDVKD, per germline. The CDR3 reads CATSDLPRFSGDEQFF. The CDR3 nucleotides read TGTGCCACCAGTGATTTGCCCCGGTTTAGCGGGGATGAGCAGTTCTTC.

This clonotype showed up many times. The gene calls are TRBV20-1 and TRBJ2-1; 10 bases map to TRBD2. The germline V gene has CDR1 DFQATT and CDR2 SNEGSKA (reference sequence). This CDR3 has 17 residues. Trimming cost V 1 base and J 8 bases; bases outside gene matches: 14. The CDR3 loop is CSARGIALAGVVDEQFF. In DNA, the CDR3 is TGCAGTGCTAGAGGAATCGCTCTAGCGGGAGTGGTGGATGAGCAGTTCTTC.

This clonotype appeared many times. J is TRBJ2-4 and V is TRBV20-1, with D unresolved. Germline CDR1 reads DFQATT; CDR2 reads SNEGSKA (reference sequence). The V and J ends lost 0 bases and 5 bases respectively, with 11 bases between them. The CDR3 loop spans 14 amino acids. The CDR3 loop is CSARERTGQNIQYF. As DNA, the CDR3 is TGCAGTGCTAGAGAAAGGACGGGCCAAAACATTCAGTACTTC.

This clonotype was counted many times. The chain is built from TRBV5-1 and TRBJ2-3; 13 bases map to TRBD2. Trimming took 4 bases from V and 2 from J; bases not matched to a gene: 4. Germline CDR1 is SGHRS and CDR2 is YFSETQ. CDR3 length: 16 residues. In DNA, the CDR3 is TGCGCCAGCAGCCGCGGACTAGCGGGAGCCACAGATACGCAGTATTTT. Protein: CASSRGLAGATDTQYF.

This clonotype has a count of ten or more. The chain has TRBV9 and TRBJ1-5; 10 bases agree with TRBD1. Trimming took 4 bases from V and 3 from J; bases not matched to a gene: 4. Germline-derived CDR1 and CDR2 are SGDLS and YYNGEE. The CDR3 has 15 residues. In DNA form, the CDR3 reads TGTGCCAGCAGCCCCGACAGGGGGCACAATCAGCCCCAGCATTTT. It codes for CASSPDRGHNQPQHF.

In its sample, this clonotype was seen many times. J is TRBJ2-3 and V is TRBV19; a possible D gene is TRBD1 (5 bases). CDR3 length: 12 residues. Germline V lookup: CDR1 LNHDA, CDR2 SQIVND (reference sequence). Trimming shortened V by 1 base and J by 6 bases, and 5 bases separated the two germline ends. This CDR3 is CASSIGGDTQYF. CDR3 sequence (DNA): TGTGCCAGTAGTATAGGGGGCGATACGCAGTATTTT. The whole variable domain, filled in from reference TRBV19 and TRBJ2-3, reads DGGITQSPKYLFRKEGQNVTLSCEQNLNHDAMYWYRQDPGQGLRLIYYSQIVNDFQKGDIAEGYSVSREKKESFPLTVTSAQKNPTAFYLCASSIGGDTQYFGPGTRLTVL.

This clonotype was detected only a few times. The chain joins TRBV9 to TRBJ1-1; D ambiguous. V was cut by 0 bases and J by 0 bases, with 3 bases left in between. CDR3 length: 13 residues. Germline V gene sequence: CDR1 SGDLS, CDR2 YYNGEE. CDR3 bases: TGTGCCAGCAGCGTAGACATGAACACTGAAGCTTTCTTT. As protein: CASSVDMNTEAFF.

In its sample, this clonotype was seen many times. The CDR3 loop is CASSYRQGVKGNYGYTF. Written as DNA, the CDR3 is TGTGCCAGCAGTTATCGACAGGGGGTTAAGGGGAACTATGGCTACACCTTC. The chain carries TRBV6-5 and TRBJ1-2; 9 bases agree with TRBD1. Trimming took 3 bases from V and 2 from J; bases not matched to a gene: 10. Germline loops: CDR1 MNHEY, CDR2 SVGAGI. CDR3 length: 17 residues.